These 27 T cell receptor beta chains came from one sample sequenced in a study of metastatic and nonmetastatic thyroid tumors. TCRdb recomputed clones from the PCR reads via MiXCR. The sample records about 45,000 clones, 3% to 3.5% being singletons. Among the patients, none had received any treatment before thyroid surgery. The sample comprised blood. Every receptor here comes from a female donor with papillary thyroid cancer or a benign thyroid nodule (not recorded which). Some clones in this sample may be carry-over from other donors' samples.

This clone appeared many times. The chain employs TRBV11-1 and TRBJ2-5; D not certain. CDR3 size: 13 residues. V was pared by 1 base and J by 4 bases, with 7 bases between. Germline lookup yields CDR1 SGHAT and CDR2 FQDESV (reference sequence). CDR3 in DNA: TGTGCCAGCAGCTTAGAACCAGGAGAGACCCAGTACTTC. Translating gives CASSLEPGETQYF. The full variable domain, with the rest looked up from reference TRBV11-1 and TRBJ2-5, is EAEVAQSPRYKITEKSQAVAFWCDPISGHATLYWYRQILGQGPELLVQFQDESVVDDSQLPKDRFSAERLKGVDSTLKIQPAELGDSAMYLCASSLEPGETQYFGPGTRLLVL.

This clone came up many times. This chain joins TRBV28 and TRBJ1-5; D not certain. Germline V gene sequence: CDR1 MDHEN, CDR2 SYDVKM. The CDR3 extends over 19 amino acids. V gave up 6 bases and J gave up 0 bases, with 24 bases separating them. DNA for the CDR3: TGTGCCAGCAGCCCCTGGAGGGCAGGAAAACCCAATAGCAATCAGCCCCAGCATTTT. Its translation: CASSPWRAGKPNSNQPQHF.

On this clone itself: At one end, the junction sequence differs from germline, possibly due to a read error. The gene calls are TRBV6-1 and TRBJ1-1, with D perhaps matching TRBD1 (5 bases). CDR3 length equals 13 residues. Germline CDR1 MNHNS, CDR2 SASEGT. CDR3 nucleotides: TGTGCCGGCAGTATCAAAGGGGTTACTGAAGCTTTCTTT. It codes for CAGSIKGVTEAFF.

This clone has more than one count but fewer than ten. The chain has TRBV9 and TRBJ1-2, with D perhaps matching TRBD1 (6 bases). Trimming removed 0 bases at V and 0 bases at J, with 6 bases between. Germline V gene lookup returns CDR1 SGDLS and CDR2 YYNGEE. The CDR3 is 14 amino acids. CDR3 residues: CASSVDRANYGYTF. The CDR3 DNA reads as TGTGCCAGCAGCGTAGACAGGGCTAACTATGGCTACACCTTC.

This clone was observed at least ten times. The chain recombines TRBV12-3 or TRBV12-4 with TRBJ2-7; TRBD1 is a possible D gene (6 bases). Between the trimmed V and J ends, which lost 2 bases and 7 bases, there was a span of 15 bases. The CDR3 has 14 residues. The CDR3 loop reads CASSLRDTKGEQYF. CDR3 nucleotides: TGTGCCAGCAGTTTAAGGGACACAAAGGGAGAGCAGTACTTC.

There are many counts of this clone. The genes are TRBV7-8 and TRBJ2-7; 10 nucleotides line up with TRBD1. The germline gives CDR1 SGHVS, CDR2 FQNEAQ. Trimming took 5 bases from V and 2 from J; bases not matched to a gene: 0. The CDR3 runs to 13 residues. The CDR3 loop is CASSGQGAYEQYF. The DNA for the CDR3 is TGTGCCAGCAGCGGACAGGGGGCCTACGAGCAGTACTTC.

To note about this clone: One end of the junction varies from germline; a read error may be responsible. The chain employs TRBV15 and TRBJ2-7, with D possibly called TRBD1 or TRBD2 (6 bases each). This CDR3 contains 13 residues. Germline lookup yields CDR1 LNHNV and CDR2 YYDKDF (reference sequence). The CDR3 loop reads CAPSRWGDNEQYF. Written as DNA, the CDR3 is TGTGCCCCCAGCAGGTGGGGGGACAACGAGCAGTACTTC.

This clone was observed many times. The J gene is TRBJ1-2, the V gene TRBV27, with TRBD1 matching 7 bases. Trimming removed 4 bases from V and 3 bases from J; junction bases left unmatched: 2. CDR1 and CDR2 (germline): MNHEY, SMNVEV (reference sequence). The CDR3 sequence is 13 residues long. The CDR3 DNA reads TGTGCCAGCAGTTACGGGACAGACTATGGCTACACCTTC. It yields the protein CASSYGTDYGYTF.

This clone came up a few times. The chain combines TRBV27 with TRBJ2-1; the D gene is possibly TRBD2 (6 bases). CDR3 length: 13 residues. Trimming left V 8 bases short and J 5 bases short, with 13 bases between. The germline V gene has CDR1 MNHEY and CDR2 SMNVEV (reference sequence). The CDR3 sequence: CASLGRINNEQFF. CDR3 sequence (DNA): TGTGCCAGCCTCGGGAGAATTAACAATGAGCAGTTCTTC.

This clone was seen at least ten times. CDR3: CASSFFGLSYNEQFF. DNA for the CDR3: TGTGCCAGCAGCTTTTTTGGACTATCGTACAATGAGCAGTTCTTC. The chain couples TRBV5-4 to TRBJ2-1; TRBD2 might be the D (6 bases). The V end lost 2 bases, the J end lost 4 bases, and 13 bases lay between the germline ends. Germline values: CDR1 SGHNT, CDR2 YYREEE (reference sequence). This CDR3 contains 15 residues.

This clone was counted at least ten times. The chain carries TRBV19 and TRBJ1-2, with D tentatively TRBD1 (6 bases). Trimming took off 5 bases at V and 1 base at J, with 14 bases between the two ends. The CDR3 has 15 residues. Germline V gives CDR1 LNHDA, CDR2 SQIVND (reference sequence). This chain's CDR3 is CASSAPGHLNYGYTF. The CDR3 DNA reads as TGTGCCAGTAGTGCCCCGGGACACCTTAACTATGGCTACACCTTC. The full variable domain, its missing parts supplied by reference TRBV19 and TRBJ1-2, is DGGITQSPKYLFRKEGQNVTLSCEQNLNHDAMYWYRQDPGQGLRLIYYSQIVNDFQKGDIAEGYSVSREKKESFPLTVTSAQKNPTAFYLCASSAPGHLNYGYTFGSGTRLTVV.

The chain recombines TRBV20-1 with TRBJ2-7; D is perhaps TRBD1 (5 bases). Germline CDR1 and CDR2: DFQATT and SNEGSKA (reference sequence). The CDR3 loop spans 15 amino acids. V shed 6 bases and J shed 4 bases, with 22 bases lying between them. The CDR3 nucleotides are TGCAGTGCCAACCCCGAAATCAACCAGGGTTACGAGCAGTACGTC. Protein: CSANPEINQGYEQYV.

This clone was found a few times. The V gene is TRBV6-2 or TRBV6-3, the J gene TRBJ2-1, with 9 bases aligning to TRBD2. In germline, CDR1 is MNHEY, CDR2 SVGEGT. J gave up 10 bases and V 7 bases, and 14 bases lay outside the gene matches. The CDR3 runs to 15 residues. DNA for the CDR3: TGTGCCAGCAAAGGGGGACCTAGCGGGACCTACGAGCAGTTCTTC. Its protein is CASKGGPSGTYEQFF.

This sequence joins TRBV27 and TRBJ2-2; D unresolved. The CDR3 covers 12 residues. The V gene's germline CDR1 is MNHEY and CDR2 SMNVEV (reference sequence). The ends were cut back, 7 bases at V and 4 bases at J, with 7 bases in the middle. The CDR3 DNA follows: TGTGCCAGCATTCATACCACCGGGGAGCTGTTTTTT. Protein sequence: CASIHTTGELFF.

This clone was observed many times. The genes are TRBV19 and TRBJ2-2; TRBD2 aligns across 7 bases. Germline assignment: CDR1 LNHDA and CDR2 SQIVND (reference sequence). J lost 8 bases, V lost 5 bases, and 8 bases had no gene match. The CDR3 sequence is 14 residues long. The CDR3 nucleotides read TGTGCCAGTAGTCCTAGACTAGCCTTTGGGGAGCTGTTTTTT. Translating it yields CASSPRLAFGELFF.

This clone was counted at least ten times. The chain uses TRBV20-1 and TRBJ2-5; 7 positions agree with TRBD2. Germline loops: CDR1 DFQATT, CDR2 SNEGSKA (reference sequence). This CDR3 has 14 amino acids. V was clipped by 0 bases and J by 1 base; unmatched bases: 2. The CDR3 nucleotides are TGCAGTGCTAGAGAACGGGGGGTCCAAGAGACCCAGTACTTC. Amino acids: CSARERGVQETQYF.

This clone has a count of ten or more. V is TRBV12-3 or TRBV12-4 and J is TRBJ1-6; D not certain. V lost 0 bases to trimming and J lost 14 bases, with 14 bases between them. This CDR3 comprises 14 residues. CDR3: CASSLALSMLALHF. The DNA of the CDR3 is TGTGCCAGCAGTTTAGCGCTCTCGATGTTAGCCCTCCACTTT.

This clone appeared a few times. The chain uses TRBV14 and TRBJ2-2; D unresolved. V shed 1 base and J shed 5 bases, with 2 bases lying between them. This CDR3 is 12 amino acids long. Germline values: CDR1 SGHDN, CDR2 FVKESK. The CDR3 nucleotides read TGTGCCAGCAGCCAAGGAACCGGGGAGCTGTTTTTT. Translated, it gives CASSQGTGELFF.

The CDR3 bases are TGCAGCGTTGGTGGACAGAACTATGGCTACACCTTC. Amino acid sequence: CSVGGQNYGYTF. This chain links TRBV29-1 with TRBJ1-2, with D possibly matching TRBD1 (6 bases). This CDR3 has 12 residues. The V end lost 4 bases, the J end lost 2 bases, and 8 bases lay between the germline ends. Looked up from germline, CDR1 is SQVTM and CDR2 is ANQGSEA.

This clone was seen at least ten times. The chain combines TRBV5-6 with TRBJ2-3; 8 nucleotides match TRBD2. Trimming cost V 2 bases and J 4 bases; bases outside gene matches: 6. Looked up from germline, CDR1 is SGHDT and CDR2 is YYEEEE. The CDR3 is 15 amino acids. This CDR3 is CASSFSGIVADTQYF. In DNA, the CDR3 is TGTGCCAGCAGCTTTAGCGGGATCGTTGCAGATACGCAGTATTTT.

The rearrangement uses TRBV6-2 or TRBV6-3 and TRBJ1-2, with D possibly TRBD1 on 6 matching bases. The CDR3 has 13 residues. V was trimmed by 5 bases and J by 4 bases, leaving 11 bases between them. From germline, CDR1 is MNHEY and CDR2 SVGEGT. CDR3 DNA: TGTGCCAGCAGTCCACAGGGATTCTATGGCTACACCTTC. It is translated as CASSPQGFYGYTF.

This clone was seen ten or more times. This chain uses TRBV5-1 with TRBJ2-5, with 7 positions matching TRBD2. With V trimmed by 0 bases and J by 4 bases, 6 bases remained unmatched. This CDR3 is 15 amino acids long. Germline CDR1 SGHRS, CDR2 YFSETQ. CDR3 sequence reads: CASSLGEGRGETQYF. The DNA for the CDR3 is TGCGCCAGCAGCTTGGGGGAGGGCCGAGGAGAGACCCAGTACTTC.

This clone was counted a few times. The junction departs from germline at one end; a sequencing error may be responsible. The genes are TRBV20-1 and TRBJ2-2, with D maybe TRBD2 (5 bases). CDR3 length: 14 amino acids. Germline CDR1 is DFQATT and CDR2 is SNEGSKA (reference sequence). This CDR3 is CSARGPVNTGEQFF. The CDR3 DNA sequence: TGCAGTGCTAGGGGTCCAGTGAACACCGGGGAGCAGTTTTTT.

This clone was recorded many times. A clone one base away is much larger, so this may be a read error. The genes are TRBV2 and TRBJ2-3; possibly TRBD1 for D (5 bases). Germline lookup yields CDR1 SNHLY and CDR2 FYNNEI. This CDR3 is built from 16 residues. The CDR3 region is CASGPSGSVGTDTRYF. For the CDR3, the DNA is TGTGCCAGCGGCCCCTCAGGGTCCGTAGGCACAGATACGCGGTATTTT.

This clone showed up just a few times. The V gene is TRBV6-1, the J gene TRBJ2-7; D is uncertain. Germline V gene lookup returns CDR1 MNHNS and CDR2 SASEGT. V was trimmed by 6 bases and J by 0 bases, leaving 6 bases between them. The length of the CDR3 is 12 residues. CDR3 protein: CASRVSSYEQYF. DNA for the CDR3: TGTGCCAGCAGGGTTAGCTCCTACGAGCAGTACTTC.

V gene TRBV30 combines with J gene TRBJ1-6; possible D gene TRBD1, 5 bases. V was pared by 6 bases and J by 0 bases, with 18 bases between. The CDR3 consists of 17 residues. In germline, CDR1 is GTSNPN, CDR2 SVGIG (reference sequence). CDR3 DNA: TGTGCCTGCCATCGGGGGGGGACGAGCTCCTATAATTCACCCCTCCACTTT. It translates to CACHRGGTSSYNSPLHF.

Many counts were recorded for this clone. The chain couples TRBV12-3 or TRBV12-4 to TRBJ1-1; unclear D gene. Trimming left V 4 bases short and J 2 bases short, with 5 bases between. The CDR3 runs 12 residues. The CDR3 here is CASSYFNTEAFF. CDR3 sequence (DNA): TGTGCCAGCAGTTACTTTAACACTGAAGCTTTCTTT.